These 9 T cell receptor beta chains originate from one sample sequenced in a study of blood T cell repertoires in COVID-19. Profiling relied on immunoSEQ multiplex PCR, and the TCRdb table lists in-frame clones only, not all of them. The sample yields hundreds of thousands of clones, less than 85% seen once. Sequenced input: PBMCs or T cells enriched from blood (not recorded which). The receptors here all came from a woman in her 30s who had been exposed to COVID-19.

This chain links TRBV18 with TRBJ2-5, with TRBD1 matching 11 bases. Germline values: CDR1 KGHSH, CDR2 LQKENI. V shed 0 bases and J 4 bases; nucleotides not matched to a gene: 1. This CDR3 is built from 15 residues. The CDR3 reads CASSPPGQGGETQYF. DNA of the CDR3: TGTGCCAGCTCACCACCGGGACAGGGGGGAGAGACCCAGTACTTC.

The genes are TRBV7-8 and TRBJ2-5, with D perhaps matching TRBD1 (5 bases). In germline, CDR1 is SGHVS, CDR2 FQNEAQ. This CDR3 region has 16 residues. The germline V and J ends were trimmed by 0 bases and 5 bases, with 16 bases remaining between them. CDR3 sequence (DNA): TGTGCCAGCAGCTTAGCTGTTCCAGGGTACGGGGAGACCCAGTACTTC. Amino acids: CASSLAVPGYGETQYF.

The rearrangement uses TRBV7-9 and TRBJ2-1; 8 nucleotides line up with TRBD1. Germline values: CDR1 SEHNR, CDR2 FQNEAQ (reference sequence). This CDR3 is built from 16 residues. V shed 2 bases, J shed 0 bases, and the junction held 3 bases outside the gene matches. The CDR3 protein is CASSLTGGGSYNEQFF. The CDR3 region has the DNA TGTGCCAGCAGCTTAACAGGGGGAGGCTCCTACAATGAGCAGTTCTTC.

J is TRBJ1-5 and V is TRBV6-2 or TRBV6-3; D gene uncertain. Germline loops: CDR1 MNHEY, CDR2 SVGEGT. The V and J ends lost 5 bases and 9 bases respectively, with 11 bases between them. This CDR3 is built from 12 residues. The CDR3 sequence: CASSPKARPQHF. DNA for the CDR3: TGTGCCAGCAGTCCAAAAGCTCGGCCCCAGCATTTT.

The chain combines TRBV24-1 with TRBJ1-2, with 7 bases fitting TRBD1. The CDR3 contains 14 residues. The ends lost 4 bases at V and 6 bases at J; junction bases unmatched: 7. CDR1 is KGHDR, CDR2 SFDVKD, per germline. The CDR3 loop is CATSETDRVNGYTF. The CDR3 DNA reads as TGTGCCACCAGTGAGACCGACAGGGTCAATGGCTACACCTTC.

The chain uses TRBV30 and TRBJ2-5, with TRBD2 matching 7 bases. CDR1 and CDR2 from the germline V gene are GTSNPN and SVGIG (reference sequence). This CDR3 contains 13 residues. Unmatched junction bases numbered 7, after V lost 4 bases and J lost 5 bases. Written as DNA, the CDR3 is TGTGCCTGGAACGGGAGGTTAGGGGAGACCCAGTACTTC. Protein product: CAWNGRLGETQYF.

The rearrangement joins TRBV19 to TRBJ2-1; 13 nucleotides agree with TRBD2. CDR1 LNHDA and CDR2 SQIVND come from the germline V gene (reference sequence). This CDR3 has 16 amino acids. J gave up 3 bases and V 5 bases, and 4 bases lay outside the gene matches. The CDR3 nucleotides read TGTGCCAGTAGTGTAACTAGCGGGGGGGTCTACAATGAGCAGTTCTTC. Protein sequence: CASSVTSGGVYNEQFF. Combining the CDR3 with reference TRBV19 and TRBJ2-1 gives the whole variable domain DGGITQSPKYLFRKEGQNVTLSCEQNLNHDAMYWYRQDPGQGLRLIYYSQIVNDFQKGDIAEGYSVSREKKESFPLTVTSAQKNPTAFYLCASSVTSGGVYNEQFFGPGTRLTVL.

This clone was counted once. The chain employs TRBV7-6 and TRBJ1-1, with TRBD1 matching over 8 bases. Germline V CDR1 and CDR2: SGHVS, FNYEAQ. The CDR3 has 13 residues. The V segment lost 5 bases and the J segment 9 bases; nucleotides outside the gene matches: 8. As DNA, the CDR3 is TGTGCCAGCAGCCGTGGACAGGGTTGGCAAGCTTTCTTT. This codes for CASSRGQGWQAFF.

The CDR3 DNA reads as TGTGCCAGCAGCTTCAGCGGCTCTAGGGTGACGAACACCGGGGAGCTGTTTTTT. Translating gives CASSFSGSRVTNTGELFF. V and J are TRBV7-2 and TRBJ2-2, with D possibly being TRBD2 (5 bases). The CDR3 is 18 amino acids. CDR1 is SGHTA and CDR2 is FQGNSA in the germline V gene. Trimming removed 3 bases at V and 0 bases at J, with 17 bases between.